One TCR beta chain is described in this entry. This table comes from immunoSEQ multiplex PCR, and its TCRdb copy is limited to in-frame clones, with some not included. The table lists about 220,000 clones, around 84% of them singletons. Germline lookup yields CDR1 SGHRS and CDR2 YFSETQ. CDR3 size: 17 residues. With V trimmed by 4 bases and J by 7 bases, 15 bases remained unmatched. These data come from a study of blood T cell repertoires in COVID-19. Study-wide background: The origin of the acute and convalescent COVID-19 samples was the United States, Italy and Spain. Sample material is recorded as cDNA or gDNA derived from T cells, B-cell-depleted T cells, or PBMCs.

V gene TRBV5-1 combines with J gene TRBJ1-4, with TRBD1 matching 8 bases. This TCR was recovered from a human donor in a cohort sampled during active COVID-19. Sequencing used peripheral blood. CDR3 coding DNA: TGCGCCAGCAGCCGCTCCGCAGGGGGCAGGATTGGTGAAAAACTGTTTTTT. Amino acid sequence: CASSRSAGGRIGEKLFF. Full variable domain (remainder filled in from reference TRBV5-1 and TRBJ1-4): KAGVTQTPRYLIKTRGQQVTLSCSPISGHRSVSWYQQTPGQGLQFLFEYFSETQRNKGNFPGRFSGRQFSNSRSEMNVSTLELGDSALYLCASSRSAGGRIGEKLFFGSGTQLSVL.